Listed here are 18 T cell receptor beta chains from one sample, sequenced in a study of T-cell reconstitution after alpha-beta-depleted transplantation in children. It was with unique molecular identifiers that the TCRbeta library was prepared. A single record per CDR3 protein comes from TCRdb applying MiXCR to the PCR reads. The data contain about 980,000 distinct CDR3 sequences, roughly 29% of them singletons. The sample was PBMCs, mostly from graft donor cells, taken 360 days after TCRalphabeta/CD19-depleted stem cell transplant. These receptors all stem from a boy in the first two years of life who had a stem cell transplant for SCID, so the T cells may come from the graft donor.

The genes are TRBV19 and TRBJ1-1; a weak D match, TRBD1 (5 bases). Germline V gene sequence: CDR1 LNHDA, CDR2 SQIVND (reference sequence). V lost 3 bases, J lost 1 base, and 15 bases lay in between. CDR3 size: 16 residues. CDR3 DNA: TGTGCCAGTAGTATGGGGCAGCCGAAGGGGAACACTGAAGCTTTCTTT. Its protein product is CASSMGQPKGNTEAFF.

The chain links TRBV6-2 or TRBV6-3 to TRBJ2-7; 9 nucleotides agree with TRBD1. The CDR3 has 15 residues. V shed 2 bases, J shed 2 bases, and the junction held 4 bases outside the gene matches. Germline lookup yields CDR1 MNHEY and CDR2 SVGEGT. This chain's CDR3 is CASSYKGQGPYEQYF. The CDR3 nucleotides are TGTGCCAGCAGTTACAAGGGACAGGGCCCCTACGAGCAGTACTTC.

This clonotype was seen at least ten times. The rearrangement joins TRBV27 to TRBJ2-7, with 7 positions matching TRBD1. CDR3 size: 14 residues. After removal of 3 bases from V and 4 bases from J, the junction contained 6 bases not matched to a gene. Germline V gene data show CDR1 as MNHEY and CDR2 as SMNVEV (reference sequence). The CDR3 DNA follows: TGTGCCAGCAGTTTTAGACAGGGTTTTTACGAGCAGTACTTC. This gives the protein CASSFRQGFYEQYF.

This chain connects TRBV6-1 to TRBJ2-3; D possibly corresponds to TRBD2 (5 bases). The V and J ends lost 6 bases and 0 bases respectively, with 10 bases between them. The CDR3 spans 14 residues. CDR1 is MNHNS and CDR2 is SASEGT in the germline V gene. CDR3 DNA: TGTGCCAGCAGCCAGCGGCGAAGCACAGATACGCAGTATTTT. As protein: CASSQRRSTDTQYF.

The CDR3 DNA is TGTGCCAGCAGCCAAGAGAAGCAGGGTTTTCAGCCCCAGCATTTT. It encodes CASSQEKQGFQPQHF. V and J are TRBV4-2 and TRBJ1-5; tentatively, D is TRBD1 (5 bases). Per germline, CDR1 LGHNA and CDR2 YNFKEQ. Deletions cut 0 bases from V and 6 bases from J, with 12 bases between. This CDR3 comprises 15 residues.

This clonotype was found a few times. V is TRBV20-1 and J is TRBJ2-7, with TRBD1 identical over 11 bases. V dropped 5 bases and J dropped 0; count of bases not matched to a gene: 6. In germline, CDR1 is DFQATT, CDR2 SNEGSKA (reference sequence). The CDR3 totals 15 residues. Here the CDR3 DNA reads TGCAGTGCTCGACTCGGGACAGGGGGCTCCTACGAGCAGTACTTC. Its protein product is CSARLGTGGSYEQYF.

The V call is TRBV11-2, the J call TRBJ2-1; 9 bases are a match to TRBD1. Germline values: CDR1 SGHAT, CDR2 FQNNGV. V lost 4 bases to trimming and J lost 1 base; unmatched junction nucleotides: 11. This CDR3 has 18 residues. The CDR3 protein is CASSWRTGDPISYNEQFF. In DNA form, the CDR3 reads TGTGCCAGCAGCTGGAGGACAGGGGACCCGATATCCTACAATGAGCAGTTCTTC.

The chain carries TRBV5-5 and TRBJ1-1; perhaps TRBD1 as D (5 bases). Trimming took off 4 bases at V and 7 bases at J, with 14 bases between the two ends. CDR3 length equals 13 residues. The germline V gene has CDR1 SGHKS and CDR2 YYEKEE (reference sequence). The CDR3 loop is CASSAGRFNEAFF. The CDR3 nucleotides read TGTGCCAGCAGCGCGGGACGGTTCAATGAAGCTTTCTTT.

This CDR3 is CASRRNGGYYGYTF. In DNA form, the CDR3 reads TGTGCCAGCAGACGCAACGGAGGGTACTATGGCTACACCTTC. V is TRBV12-3 or TRBV12-4 and J is TRBJ1-2; no definite D call. Trimming took off 6 bases at V and 3 bases at J, with 14 bases between the two ends. The CDR3 loop spans 14 amino acids.

V is TRBV4-2 and J is TRBJ2-3; unclear D gene. Germline V gene lookup returns CDR1 LGHNA and CDR2 YNFKEQ. V lost 1 base and J 2 bases, leaving 10 bases between the germline ends. This CDR3 has 15 residues. The CDR3 bases are TGTGCCAGCAGCCAAGCAGACGCCGACACAGATACGCAGTATTTT. Its translation: CASSQADADTDTQYF.

This clonotype occurred a few times. In DNA form, the CDR3 reads TGTGCCAGCAGCTACGCGGGCCCGGATGAGCAGTTCTTC. Translated: CASSYAGPDEQFF. The rearrangement links TRBV7-9 to TRBJ2-1; TRBD2 is a possible D gene (5 bases). This CDR3 region has 13 residues. The V and J ends lost 4 bases and 8 bases respectively, with 12 bases between them. The germline CDR1 and CDR2 sequences are SEHNR and FQNEAQ (reference sequence).

The V gene is TRBV5-1, the J gene TRBJ1-2; tentative D call: TRBD1 (5 bases). Germline V gives CDR1 SGHRS, CDR2 YFSETQ. The CDR3 consists of 16 residues. V shed 4 bases and J shed 3 bases, with 19 bases lying between them. CDR3 in DNA: TGCGCCAGCAGCCCAGGGACCCGGGAGGACTACTATGGCTACACCTTC. Protein product: CASSPGTREDYYGYTF.

The rearrangement uses TRBV20-1 and TRBJ2-3; no definite D call. The V and J ends lost 6 bases and 2 bases respectively, with 9 bases between them. This CDR3 contains 12 residues. Germline values: CDR1 DFQATT, CDR2 SNEGSKA (reference sequence). CDR3 amino acids: CSARRYTDTQYF. Here the CDR3 DNA reads TGCAGTGCGCGGCGATACACAGATACGCAGTATTTT.

J is TRBJ2-7 and V is TRBV20-1; 8 bases match TRBD1. The germline CDR1 and CDR2 sequences are DFQATT and SNEGSKA (reference sequence). The trim removed 6 bases at V and 2 bases at J, leaving 12 bases unmatched. This CDR3 comprises 15 residues. The CDR3 spells CSALPQGAVPYEQYF. The CDR3 region has the DNA TGCAGTGCCCTCCCCCAGGGGGCTGTCCCCTACGAGCAGTACTTC.

The chain couples TRBV27 to TRBJ2-3; 9 bases map to TRBD2. In germline, CDR1 is MNHEY, CDR2 SMNVEV (reference sequence). The ends lost 5 bases at V and 2 bases at J; junction bases unmatched: 5. This CDR3 contains 15 residues. The CDR3 DNA reads as TGTGCCAGCAGTCCAGGACTAGCGCCCACAGATACGCAGTATTTT. The encoded protein is CASSPGLAPTDTQYF.

In its sample, this clonotype was seen once. CDR3 nucleotides: TGCGCCAGCAGCCAAGATCGGGCTAGCGGGTACACCGGGGAGCTGTTTTTT. Translating gives CASSQDRASGYTGELFF. The chain combines TRBV4-1 with TRBJ2-2; 8 bases are a match to TRBD2. The ends lost 0 bases at V and 3 bases at J; junction bases unmatched: 6. The CDR3 is made up of 17 amino acids. CDR1 is MGHRA and CDR2 is YSYEKL in the germline V gene.

This chain joins TRBV27 and TRBJ1-2; D is possibly TRBD1 (6 bases). Germline V gene sequence: CDR1 MNHEY, CDR2 SMNVEV (reference sequence). V shed 6 bases and J shed 4 bases, with 15 bases lying between them. The CDR3 extends over 14 amino acids. The CDR3 sequence: CASSPETGFYGYTF. The CDR3 DNA is TGTGCCAGCAGCCCGGAAACAGGGTTCTATGGCTACACCTTC.

V gene TRBV7-9 combines with J gene TRBJ1-5; no clear D. Germline-derived CDR1 and CDR2 are SEHNR and FQNEAQ (reference sequence). Between the trimmed V and J ends, which lost 8 bases and 9 bases, there was a span of 14 bases. CDR3 size: 12 residues. Here the CDR3 DNA reads TGTGCCAGCCGTGCCGTCGGTGGGCCCCAGCATTTT. Amino acids: CASRAVGGPQHF.